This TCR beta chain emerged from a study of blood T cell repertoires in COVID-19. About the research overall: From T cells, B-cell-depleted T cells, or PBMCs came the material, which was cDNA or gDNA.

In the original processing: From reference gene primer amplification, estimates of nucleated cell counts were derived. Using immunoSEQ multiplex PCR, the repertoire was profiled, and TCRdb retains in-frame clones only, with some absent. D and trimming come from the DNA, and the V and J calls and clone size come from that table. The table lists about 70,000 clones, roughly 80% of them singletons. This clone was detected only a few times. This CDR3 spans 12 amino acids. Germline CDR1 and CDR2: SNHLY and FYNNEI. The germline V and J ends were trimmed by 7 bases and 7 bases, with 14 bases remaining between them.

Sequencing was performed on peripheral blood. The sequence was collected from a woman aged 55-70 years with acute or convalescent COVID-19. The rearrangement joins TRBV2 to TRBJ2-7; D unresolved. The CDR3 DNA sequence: TGTGCCAGCACAAGACTCTCGGAGGAGCAGTACTTC. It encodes CASTRLSEEQYF.